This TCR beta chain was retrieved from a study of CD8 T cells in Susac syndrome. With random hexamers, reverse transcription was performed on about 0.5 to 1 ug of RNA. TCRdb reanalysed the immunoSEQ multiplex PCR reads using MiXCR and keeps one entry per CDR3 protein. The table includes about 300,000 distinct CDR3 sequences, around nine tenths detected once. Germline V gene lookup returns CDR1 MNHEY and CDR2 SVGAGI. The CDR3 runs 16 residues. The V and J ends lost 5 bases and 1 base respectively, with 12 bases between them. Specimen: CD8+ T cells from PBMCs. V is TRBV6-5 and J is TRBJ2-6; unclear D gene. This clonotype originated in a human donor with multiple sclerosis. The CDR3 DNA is TGTGCCAGCAGTCTCGAAGCCGGGTCTGGGGCCAACGTCCTGACTTTC. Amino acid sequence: CASSLEAGSGANVLTF.